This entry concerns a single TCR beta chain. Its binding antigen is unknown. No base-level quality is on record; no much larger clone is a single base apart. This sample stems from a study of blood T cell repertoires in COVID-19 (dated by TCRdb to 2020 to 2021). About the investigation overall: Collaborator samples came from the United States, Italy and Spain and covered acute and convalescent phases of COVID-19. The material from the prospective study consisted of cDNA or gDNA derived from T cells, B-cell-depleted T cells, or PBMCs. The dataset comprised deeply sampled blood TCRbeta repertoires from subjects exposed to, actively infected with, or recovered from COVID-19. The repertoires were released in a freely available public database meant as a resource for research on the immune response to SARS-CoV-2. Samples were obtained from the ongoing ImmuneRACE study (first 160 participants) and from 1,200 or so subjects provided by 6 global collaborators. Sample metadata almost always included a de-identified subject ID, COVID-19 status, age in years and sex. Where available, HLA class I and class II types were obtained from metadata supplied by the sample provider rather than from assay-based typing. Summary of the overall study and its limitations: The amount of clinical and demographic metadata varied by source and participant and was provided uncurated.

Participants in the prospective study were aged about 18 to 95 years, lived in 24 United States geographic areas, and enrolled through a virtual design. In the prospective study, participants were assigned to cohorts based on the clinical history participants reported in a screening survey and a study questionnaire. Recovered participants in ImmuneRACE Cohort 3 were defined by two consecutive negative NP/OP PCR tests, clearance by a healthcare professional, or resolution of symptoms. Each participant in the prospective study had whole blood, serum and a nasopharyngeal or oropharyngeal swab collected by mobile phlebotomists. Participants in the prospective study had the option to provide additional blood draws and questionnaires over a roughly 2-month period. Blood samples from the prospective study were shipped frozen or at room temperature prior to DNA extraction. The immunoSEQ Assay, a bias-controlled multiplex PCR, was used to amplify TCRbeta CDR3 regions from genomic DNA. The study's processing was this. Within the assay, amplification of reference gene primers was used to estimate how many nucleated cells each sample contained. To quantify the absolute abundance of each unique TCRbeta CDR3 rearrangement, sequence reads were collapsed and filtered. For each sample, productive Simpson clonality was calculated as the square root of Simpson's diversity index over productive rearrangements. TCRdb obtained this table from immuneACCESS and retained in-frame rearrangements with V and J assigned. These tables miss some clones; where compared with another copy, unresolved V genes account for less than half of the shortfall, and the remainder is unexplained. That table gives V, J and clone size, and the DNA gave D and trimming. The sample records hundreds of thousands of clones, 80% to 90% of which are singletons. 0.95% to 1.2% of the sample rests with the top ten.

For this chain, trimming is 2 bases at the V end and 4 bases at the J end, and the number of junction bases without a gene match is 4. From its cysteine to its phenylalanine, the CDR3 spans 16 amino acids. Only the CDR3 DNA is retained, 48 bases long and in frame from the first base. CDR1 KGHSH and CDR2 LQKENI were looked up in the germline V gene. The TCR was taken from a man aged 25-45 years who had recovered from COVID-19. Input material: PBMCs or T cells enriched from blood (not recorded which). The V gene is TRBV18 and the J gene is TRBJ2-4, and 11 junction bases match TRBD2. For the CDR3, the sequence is CASSPELAGAKNIQYF. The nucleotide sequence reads TGTGCCAGCTCACCAGAACTAGCGGGGGCAAAAAACATTCAGTACTTC.